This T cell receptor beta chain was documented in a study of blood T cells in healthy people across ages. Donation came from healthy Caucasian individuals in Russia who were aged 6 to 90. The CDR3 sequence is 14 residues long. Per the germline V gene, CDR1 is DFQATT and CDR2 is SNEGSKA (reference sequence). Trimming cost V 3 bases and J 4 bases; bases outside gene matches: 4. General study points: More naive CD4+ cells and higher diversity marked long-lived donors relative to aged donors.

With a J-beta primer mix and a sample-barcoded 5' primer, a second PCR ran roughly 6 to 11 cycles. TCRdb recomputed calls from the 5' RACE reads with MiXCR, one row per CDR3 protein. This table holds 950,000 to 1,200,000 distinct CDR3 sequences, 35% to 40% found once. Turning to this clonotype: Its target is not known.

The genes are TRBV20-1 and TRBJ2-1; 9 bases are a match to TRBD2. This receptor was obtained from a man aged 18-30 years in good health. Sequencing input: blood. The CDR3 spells CSASRTSAYNEQFF. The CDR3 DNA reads TGCAGTGCTAGCCGGACTAGCGCTTACAATGAGCAGTTCTTC.